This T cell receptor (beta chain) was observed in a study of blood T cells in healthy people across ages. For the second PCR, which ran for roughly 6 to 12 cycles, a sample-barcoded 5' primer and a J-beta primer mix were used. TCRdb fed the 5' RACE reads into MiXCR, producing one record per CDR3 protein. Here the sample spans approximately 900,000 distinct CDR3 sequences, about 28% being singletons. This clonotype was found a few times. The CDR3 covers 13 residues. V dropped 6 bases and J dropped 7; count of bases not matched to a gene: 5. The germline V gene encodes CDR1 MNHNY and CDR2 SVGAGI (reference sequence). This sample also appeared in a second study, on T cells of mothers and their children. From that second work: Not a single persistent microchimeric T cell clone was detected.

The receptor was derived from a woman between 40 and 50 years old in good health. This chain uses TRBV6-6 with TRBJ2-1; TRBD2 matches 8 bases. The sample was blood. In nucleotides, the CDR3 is TGTGCCAGCAGGAACGGGGGGGCAAATGAGCAGTTCTTC. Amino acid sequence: CASRNGGANEQFF.